One sample yielded the 5 T cell receptor beta chains listed below, sequenced in a study of blood T cells in healthy people across ages. For the second PCR, which ran for 7 to 11 cycles, a sample-barcoded 5' primer and a J-beta primer mix were used. One entry per CDR3 protein results from TCRdb running MiXCR on the 5' RACE reads. The sample has 450,000 to 700,000 distinct CDR3 sequences, 25% to 30% seen once; the top ten hold roughly 18%. The sample consisted of blood. All receptors come from a woman aged 70-85 years in good health.

The rearrangement uses TRBV6-1 and TRBJ2-5, with D maybe TRBD2 (5 bases). The J call may be mistaken, given a closer DNA end match to TRBJ2-7. This CDR3 spans 13 amino acids. From germline, CDR1 is MNHNS and CDR2 SASEGT. Written as DNA, the CDR3 is TGTGCCATTGAACGGGGAACCTACTACGAGCAGTACTTC. Its translation: CAIERGTYYEQYF.

The V and J genes are TRBV7-2 and TRBJ1-1; unclear D gene. The V gene's germline CDR1 is SGHTA and CDR2 FQGNSA. V was shortened by 5 bases and J by 5 bases, with 18 bases between the two germline ends. The CDR3 consists of 15 residues. CDR3 protein: CASSAFIGLGTEAFF. In DNA, the CDR3 is TGTGCCAGCAGCGCCTTCATCGGCTTGGGTACTGAAGCTTTCTTT.

Only one count was recorded for this clonotype. At one end the junction does not follow the germline gene, possibly because of a read error. The rearrangement uses TRBV12-3 or TRBV12-4 and TRBJ2-5; D may be TRBD1 (6 bases). The length of the CDR3 is 13 residues. The CDR3 spells CASSLGQENERFF. The CDR3 bases are TGTGCCAGCAGTTTAGGACAGGAAAATGAGCGGTTCTTC.

A few counts support this clonotype. A read error may produce the germline difference seen at one junction end. The chain has TRBV10-3 and TRBJ2-3; D call uncertain. CDR1 is ENHRY, CDR2 SYGVKD, per germline. The CDR3 contains 15 residues. The CDR3 nucleotides read TGTGCCATCAGCGATCTTGCTCTTAGCACGGATACGCAGTATTTT. The encoded protein is CAISDLALSTDTQYF.

This rearrangement joins TRBV6-2 or TRBV6-3 to TRBJ2-3; D unresolved. Germline values: CDR1 MNHEY, CDR2 SVGEGT. The CDR3 length is 14 residues. Trimming removed 5 bases at V and 1 base at J, with 10 bases between. The CDR3 spells CASSNLGRTDTQYF. CDR3 nucleotides: TGTGCCAGCAGTAACCTCGGCCGCACAGATACGCAGTATTTT.